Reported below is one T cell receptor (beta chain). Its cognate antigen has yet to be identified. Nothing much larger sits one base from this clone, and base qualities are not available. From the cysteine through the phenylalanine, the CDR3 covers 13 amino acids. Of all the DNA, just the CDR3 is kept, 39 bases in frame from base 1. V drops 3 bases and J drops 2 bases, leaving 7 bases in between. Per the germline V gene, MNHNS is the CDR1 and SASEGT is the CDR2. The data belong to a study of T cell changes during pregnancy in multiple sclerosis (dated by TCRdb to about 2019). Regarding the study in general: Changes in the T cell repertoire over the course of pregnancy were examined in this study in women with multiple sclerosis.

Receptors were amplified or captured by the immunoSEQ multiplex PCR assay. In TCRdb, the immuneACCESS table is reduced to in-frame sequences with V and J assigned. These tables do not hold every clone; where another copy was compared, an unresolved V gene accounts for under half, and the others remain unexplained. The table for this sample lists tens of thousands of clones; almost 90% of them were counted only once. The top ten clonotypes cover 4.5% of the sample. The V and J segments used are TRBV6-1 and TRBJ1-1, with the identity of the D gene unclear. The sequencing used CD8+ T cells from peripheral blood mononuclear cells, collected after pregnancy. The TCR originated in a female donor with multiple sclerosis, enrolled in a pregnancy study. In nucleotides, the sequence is TGTGCCAGCAGTGATGAGGCTAACACTGAAGCTTTCTTT. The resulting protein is CASSDEANTEAFF.